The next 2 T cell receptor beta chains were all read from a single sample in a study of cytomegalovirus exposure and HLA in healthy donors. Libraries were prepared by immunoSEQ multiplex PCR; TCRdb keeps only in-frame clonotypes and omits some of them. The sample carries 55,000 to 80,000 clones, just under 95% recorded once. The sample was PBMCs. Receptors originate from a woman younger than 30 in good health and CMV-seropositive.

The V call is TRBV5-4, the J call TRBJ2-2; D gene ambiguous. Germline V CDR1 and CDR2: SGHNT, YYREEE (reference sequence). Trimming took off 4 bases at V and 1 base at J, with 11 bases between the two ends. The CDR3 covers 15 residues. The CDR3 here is CASSVTNMNTGELFF. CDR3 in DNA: TGTGCCAGCAGCGTTACCAACATGAACACCGGGGAGCTGTTTTTT.

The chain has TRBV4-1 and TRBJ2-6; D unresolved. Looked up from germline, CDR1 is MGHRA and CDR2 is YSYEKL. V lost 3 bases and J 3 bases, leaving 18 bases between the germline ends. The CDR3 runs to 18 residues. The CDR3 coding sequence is TGCGCCAGCAGCCATGAGGTCTCAGCCCTGGGTGGGGCCAACGTCCTGACTTTC. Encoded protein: CASSHEVSALGGANVLTF.